What follows describes a single T cell receptor beta chain. Antigen specificity is unknown. The read gets to within 3 residues of the CDR3 end, and the germline J gene fills in the rest. The data were taken from a study of T cells in women clearing cervical HPV infection. Looking at the study overall: Case blood drawn at lesion detection; control blood after infection cleared.

The germline CDR1 and CDR2 sequences are MNHEY and SVGEGT. The CDR3 is 12 residues long. V lost 6 bases and J lost 6, with 11 bases in between. Study conclusions and caveats: It is unknown whether associations predate infection; no effector/memory or HPV-specific sorting.

immunoSEQ multiplex PCR used an average of roughly 1,300 ng genomic DNA. Profiled with immunoSEQ multiplex PCR; TCRdb holds only in-frame clones, not every one. Its table records 36,000 or so clones. Prevalent HPV16 infections were excluded; only incident single HPV16 infections included. This TCR derives from a woman aged 18-70 years with a cervical HPV16 infection that either progressed to CIN3+ or cleared (not recorded which). The chain carries TRBV6-2 or TRBV6-3 and TRBJ1-1; D is uncertain. Sequenced input: blood buffy coat. Incomplete CDR3 DNA: TGTGCCAGCAGCAACGGGTCACCTGAA. It specifies CASSNGSPE. The whole CDR3 sequence is CASSNGSPEAFF.